The following is a T cell receptor (beta chain) sequence with its context. Donors with ophthalmopathy: moderate-to-severe activity, CAS ≥3, NOSPECS ≥4, duration under 3 months. Each diagnosis was determined on the basis of clinical symptoms, serum thyroxine, TRAb, thyroid ultrasound and orbital computed tomography. V lost 5 bases to trimming and J lost 7 bases; unmatched junction nucleotides: 10. Germline loops: CDR1 ENHRY, CDR2 SYGVKD. The CDR3 has 14 residues. The data stem from a study of Graves' ophthalmopathy and Graves' hyperthyroidism. Amplification targeted the TCR beta CDR3 regions, with RNA transcripts as the source material. First-round RT-PCR used HTBI primers; second-round multiplex PCR followed. In TCRdb, the multiplex PCR reads were re-called with MiXCR into one record per CDR3 protein. This table has 650,000 to 900,000 distinct CDR3 sequences, roughly two fifths appearing once.

The clonotype comes from an adult man with Graves' ophthalmopathy. This chain uses TRBV10-3 with TRBJ1-2; the match to TRBD1 covers 7 bases. The material sequenced was peripheral blood. The CDR3 sequence: CAISYSGQTFGYTF. The DNA for the CDR3 is TGTGCCATCAGTTACTCGGGACAGACTTTTGGCTACACCTTC.